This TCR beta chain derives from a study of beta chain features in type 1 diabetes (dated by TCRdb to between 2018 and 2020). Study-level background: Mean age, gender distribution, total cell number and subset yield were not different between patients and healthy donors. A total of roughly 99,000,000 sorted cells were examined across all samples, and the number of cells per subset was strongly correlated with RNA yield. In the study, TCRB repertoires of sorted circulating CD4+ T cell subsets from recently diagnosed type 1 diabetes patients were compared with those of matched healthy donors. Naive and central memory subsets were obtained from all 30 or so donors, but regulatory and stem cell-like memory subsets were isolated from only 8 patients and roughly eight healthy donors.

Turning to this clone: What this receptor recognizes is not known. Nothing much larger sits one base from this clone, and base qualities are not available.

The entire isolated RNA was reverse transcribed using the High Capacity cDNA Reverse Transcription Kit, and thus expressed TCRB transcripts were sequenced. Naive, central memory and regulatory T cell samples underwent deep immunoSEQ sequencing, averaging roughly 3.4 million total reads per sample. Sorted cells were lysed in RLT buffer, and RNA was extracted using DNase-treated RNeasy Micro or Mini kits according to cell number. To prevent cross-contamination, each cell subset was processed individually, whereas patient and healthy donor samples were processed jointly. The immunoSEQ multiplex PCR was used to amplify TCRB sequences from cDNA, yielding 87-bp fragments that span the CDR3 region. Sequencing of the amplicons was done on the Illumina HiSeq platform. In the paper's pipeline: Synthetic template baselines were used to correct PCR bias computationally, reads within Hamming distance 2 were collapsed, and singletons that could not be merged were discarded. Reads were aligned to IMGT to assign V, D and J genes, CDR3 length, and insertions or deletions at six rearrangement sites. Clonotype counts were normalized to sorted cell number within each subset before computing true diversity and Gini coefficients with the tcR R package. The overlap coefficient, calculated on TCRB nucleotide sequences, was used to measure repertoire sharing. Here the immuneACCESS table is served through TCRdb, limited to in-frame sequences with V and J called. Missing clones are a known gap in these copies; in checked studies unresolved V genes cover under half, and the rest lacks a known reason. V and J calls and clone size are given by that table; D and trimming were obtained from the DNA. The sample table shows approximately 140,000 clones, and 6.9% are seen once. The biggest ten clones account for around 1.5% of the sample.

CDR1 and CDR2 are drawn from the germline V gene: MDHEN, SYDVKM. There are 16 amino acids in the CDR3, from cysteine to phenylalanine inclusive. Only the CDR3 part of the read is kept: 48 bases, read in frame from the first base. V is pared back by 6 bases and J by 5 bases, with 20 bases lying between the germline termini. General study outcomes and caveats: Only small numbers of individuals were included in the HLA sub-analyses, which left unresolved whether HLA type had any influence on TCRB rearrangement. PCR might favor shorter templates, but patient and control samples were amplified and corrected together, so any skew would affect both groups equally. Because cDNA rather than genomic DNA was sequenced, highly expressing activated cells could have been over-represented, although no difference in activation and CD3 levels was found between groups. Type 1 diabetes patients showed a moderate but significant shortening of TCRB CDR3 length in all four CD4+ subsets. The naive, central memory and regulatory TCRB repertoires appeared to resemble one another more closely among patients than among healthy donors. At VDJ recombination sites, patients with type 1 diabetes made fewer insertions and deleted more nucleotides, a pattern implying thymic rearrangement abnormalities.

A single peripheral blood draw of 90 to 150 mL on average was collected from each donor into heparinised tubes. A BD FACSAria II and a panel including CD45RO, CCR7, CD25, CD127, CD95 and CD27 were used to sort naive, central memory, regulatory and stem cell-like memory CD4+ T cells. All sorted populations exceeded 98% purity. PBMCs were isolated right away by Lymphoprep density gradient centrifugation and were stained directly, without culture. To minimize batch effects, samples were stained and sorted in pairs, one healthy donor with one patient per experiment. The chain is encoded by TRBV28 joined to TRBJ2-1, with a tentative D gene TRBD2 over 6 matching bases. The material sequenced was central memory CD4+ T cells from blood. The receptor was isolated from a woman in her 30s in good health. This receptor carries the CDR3 CASSSTSERANNEQFF. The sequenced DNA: TGTGCCAGCAGCTCGACTTCTGAGCGGGCCAACAATGAGCAGTTCTTC. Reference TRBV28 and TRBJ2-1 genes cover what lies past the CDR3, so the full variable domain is DVKVTQSSRYLVKRTGEKVFLECVQDMDHENMFWYRQDPGLGLRLIYFSYDVKMKEKGDIPEGYSVSREKKERFSLILESASTNQTSMYLCASSSTSERANNEQFFGPGTRLTVL.